A single sample gave rise to the 2 T cell receptor beta chains below, sequenced in a study of human thymus T cells. The method was immunoSEQ multiplex PCR; TCRdb's version includes in-frame clones alone and lacks a portion of them. The table has some 130,000 clones, about 94% seen once. Resections from corrective heart surgery supplied the thymus tissue. The sample taken for sequencing was thymus tissue. The origin of the receptors is a boy in the first two years of life with a congenital heart defect but otherwise immunologically healthy.

This chain connects TRBV10-3 to TRBJ2-7; 7 nucleotides match TRBD2. The germline CDR1 and CDR2 sequences are ENHRY and SYGVKD. The CDR3 has 16 residues. V gave up 4 bases and J gave up 3 bases; unmatched junction bases: 12. CDR3 sequence reads: CAISAALQGGDYEQYF. In nucleotides, the CDR3 is TGTGCCATCAGTGCAGCCCTTCAGGGAGGGGACTACGAGCAGTACTTC.

This CDR3 is CASSRNTEAFF. The CDR3 nucleotides are TGTGCCAGCAGCCGGAACACTGAAGCTTTCTTT. The chain combines TRBV14 with TRBJ1-1; D gene ambiguous. The CDR3 consists of 11 residues. The V and J ends lost 4 bases and 1 base respectively, with 1 base between them. Germline V gene data show CDR1 as SGHDN and CDR2 as FVKESK.